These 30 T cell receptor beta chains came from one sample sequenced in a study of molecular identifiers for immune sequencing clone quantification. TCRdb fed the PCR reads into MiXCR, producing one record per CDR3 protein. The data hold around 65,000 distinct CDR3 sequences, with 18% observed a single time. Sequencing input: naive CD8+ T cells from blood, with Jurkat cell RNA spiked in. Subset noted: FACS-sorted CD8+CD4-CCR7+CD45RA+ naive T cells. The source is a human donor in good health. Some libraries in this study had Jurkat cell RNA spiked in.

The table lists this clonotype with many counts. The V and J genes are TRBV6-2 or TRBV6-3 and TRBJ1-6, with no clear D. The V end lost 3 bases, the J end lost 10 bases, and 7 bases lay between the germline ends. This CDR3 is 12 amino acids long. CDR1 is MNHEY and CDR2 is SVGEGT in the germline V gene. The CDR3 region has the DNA TGTGCCAGCAGTTATCCCCGATCACCCCTCCACTTT. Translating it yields CASSYPRSPLHF.

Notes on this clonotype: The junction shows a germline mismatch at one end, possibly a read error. CDR3 residues: CASSWWQDTGGLFF. DNA of the CDR3: TGTGCCAGCAGTTGGTGGCAGGACACCGGGGGGCTGTTTTTT. The V and J genes are TRBV12-3 or TRBV12-4 and TRBJ2-2; tentative D call: TRBD2 (6 bases). There are 14 residues in the CDR3.

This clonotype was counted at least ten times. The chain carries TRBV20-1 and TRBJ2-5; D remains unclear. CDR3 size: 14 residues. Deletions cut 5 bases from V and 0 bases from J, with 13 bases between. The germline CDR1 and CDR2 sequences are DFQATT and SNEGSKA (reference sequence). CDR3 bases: TGCAGTGCTGGTTATCAATTATACCAAGAGACCCAGTACTTC. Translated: CSAGYQLYQETQYF.

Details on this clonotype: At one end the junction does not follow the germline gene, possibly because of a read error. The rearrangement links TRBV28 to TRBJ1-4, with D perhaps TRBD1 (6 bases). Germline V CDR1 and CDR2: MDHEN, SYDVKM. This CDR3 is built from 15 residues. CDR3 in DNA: TGTGCCCGCAGTTTAAGGGACATAGCTAATGAAAAACTGTTTTTT. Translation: CARSLRDIANEKLFF.

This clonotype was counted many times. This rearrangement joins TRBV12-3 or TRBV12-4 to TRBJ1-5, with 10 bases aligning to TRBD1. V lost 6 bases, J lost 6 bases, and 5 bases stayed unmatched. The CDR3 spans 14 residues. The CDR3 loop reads CASREGQGLQPQHF. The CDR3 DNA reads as TGTGCCAGCAGAGAGGGACAGGGGCTTCAGCCCCAGCATTTT.

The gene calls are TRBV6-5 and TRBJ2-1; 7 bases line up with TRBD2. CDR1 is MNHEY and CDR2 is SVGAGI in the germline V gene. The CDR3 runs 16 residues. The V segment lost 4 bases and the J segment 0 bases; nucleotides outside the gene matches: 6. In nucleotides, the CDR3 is TGTGCCAGCAGTTGGCTAGCGGAGAGCTCCTACAATGAGCAGTTCTTC. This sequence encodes CASSWLAESSYNEQFF.

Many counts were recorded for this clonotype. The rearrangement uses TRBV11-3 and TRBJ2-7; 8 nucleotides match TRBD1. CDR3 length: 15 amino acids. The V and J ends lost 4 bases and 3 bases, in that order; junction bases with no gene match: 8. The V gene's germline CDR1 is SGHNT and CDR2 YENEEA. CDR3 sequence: CASSSLPTGDYEQYF. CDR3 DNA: TGTGCCAGCAGCTCGCTCCCGACAGGGGACTACGAGCAGTACTTC.

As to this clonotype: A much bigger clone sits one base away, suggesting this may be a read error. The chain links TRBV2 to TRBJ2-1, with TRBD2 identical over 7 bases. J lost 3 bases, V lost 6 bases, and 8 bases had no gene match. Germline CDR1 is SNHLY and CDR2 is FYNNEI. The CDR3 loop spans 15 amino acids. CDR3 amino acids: CASRSAGTLYNEQFF. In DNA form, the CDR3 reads TGTGCCAGCAGATCAGCGGGAACCCTCTACAATGAGCAGTTCTTC.

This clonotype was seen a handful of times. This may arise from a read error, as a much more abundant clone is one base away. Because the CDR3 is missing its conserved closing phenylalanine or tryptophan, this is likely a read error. The CDR3 spells CASSEEREGTDTQYI. The CDR3 DNA reads as TGTGCCAGCAGTGAGGAGCGGGAGGGCACAGATACGCAGTATATT. V usage is TRBV6-1 and J usage is TRBJ2-3; TRBD2 aligns across 9 bases. CDR1 and CDR2 from the germline V gene are MNHNS and SASEGT. CDR3 length: 15 amino acids. With V trimmed by 3 bases and J by 1 base, 2 bases remained unmatched.

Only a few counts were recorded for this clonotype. The CDR3 DNA reads TGTGCCAGTAGTATCTCGGGACTAGCGGGAGAAGAAAATGAGCAGTTCTTC. As protein: CASSISGLAGEENEQFF. The chain uses TRBV19 and TRBJ2-1; 14 nucleotides line up with TRBD2. Germline V CDR1 and CDR2: LNHDA, SQIVND (reference sequence). Germline trimming cut 3 bases from V and 7 bases from J; bases unmatched to any gene: 8. The CDR3 length is 17 residues.

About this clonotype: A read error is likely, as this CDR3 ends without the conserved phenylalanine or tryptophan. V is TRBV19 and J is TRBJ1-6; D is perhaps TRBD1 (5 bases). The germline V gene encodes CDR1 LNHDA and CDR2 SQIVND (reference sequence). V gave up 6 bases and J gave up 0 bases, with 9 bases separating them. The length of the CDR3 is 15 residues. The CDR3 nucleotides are TGTGCCAGTAGGGACACAGGCTCCTATAATTCACCCCTCCACCTT. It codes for CASRDTGSYNSPLHL.

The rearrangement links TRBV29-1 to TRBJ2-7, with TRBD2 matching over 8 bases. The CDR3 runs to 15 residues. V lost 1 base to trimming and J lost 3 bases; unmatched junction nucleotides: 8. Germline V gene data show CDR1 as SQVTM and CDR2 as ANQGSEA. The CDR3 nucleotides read TGCAGCGTTGAAGTAGGGGATAGCGGGAACTACGAGCAGTACTTC. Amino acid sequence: CSVEVGDSGNYEQYF.

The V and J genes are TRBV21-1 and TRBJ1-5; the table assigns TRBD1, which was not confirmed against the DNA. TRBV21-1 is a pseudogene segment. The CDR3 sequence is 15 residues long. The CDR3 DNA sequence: TGTGCCAGCAGTCCGGGACAGGGCTACAGAGGACCCCAGCATTTT. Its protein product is CASSPGQGYRGPQHF.

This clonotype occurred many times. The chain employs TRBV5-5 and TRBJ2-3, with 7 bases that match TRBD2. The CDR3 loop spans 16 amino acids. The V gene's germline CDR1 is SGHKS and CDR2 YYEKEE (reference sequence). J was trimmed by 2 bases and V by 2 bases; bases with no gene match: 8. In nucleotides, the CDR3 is TGTGCCAGCAGCTTTGAAGGGAGGGCCCCCACAGATACGCAGTATTTT. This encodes CASSFEGRAPTDTQYF.

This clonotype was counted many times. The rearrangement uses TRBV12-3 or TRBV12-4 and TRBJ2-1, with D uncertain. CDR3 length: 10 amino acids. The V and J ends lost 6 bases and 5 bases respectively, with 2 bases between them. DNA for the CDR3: TGTGCCAGCAGCAACAATGAGCAGTTCTTC. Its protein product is CASSNNEQFF.

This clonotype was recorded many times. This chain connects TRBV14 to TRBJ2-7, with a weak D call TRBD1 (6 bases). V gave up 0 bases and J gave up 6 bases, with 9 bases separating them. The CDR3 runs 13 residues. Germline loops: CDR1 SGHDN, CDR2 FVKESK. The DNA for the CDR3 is TGTGCCAGCAGCCAAGACTGGGGGCTCGAGCAGTACTTC. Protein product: CASSQDWGLEQYF.

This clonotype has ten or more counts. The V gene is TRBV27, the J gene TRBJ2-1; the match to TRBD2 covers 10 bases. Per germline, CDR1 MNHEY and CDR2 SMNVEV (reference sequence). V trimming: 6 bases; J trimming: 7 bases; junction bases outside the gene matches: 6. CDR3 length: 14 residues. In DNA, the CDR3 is TGTGCCAGCAGGAGCGGGAGGGCTCTTAATGAGCAGTTCTTC. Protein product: CASRSGRALNEQFF.

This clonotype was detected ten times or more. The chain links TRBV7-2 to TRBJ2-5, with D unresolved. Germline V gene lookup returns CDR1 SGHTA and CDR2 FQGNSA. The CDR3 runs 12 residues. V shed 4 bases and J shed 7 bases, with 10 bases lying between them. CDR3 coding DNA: TGTGCCAGCAGCTCGGACCTCGTGACCCAGTACTTC. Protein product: CASSSDLVTQYF.

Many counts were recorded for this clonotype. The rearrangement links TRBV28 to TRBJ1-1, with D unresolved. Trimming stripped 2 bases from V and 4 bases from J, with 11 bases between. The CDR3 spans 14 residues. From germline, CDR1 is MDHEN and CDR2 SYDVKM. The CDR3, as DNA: TGTGCCAGCAGTTTAGGAGGGAGTGGCACTGAAGCTTTCTTT. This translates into CASSLGGSGTEAFF. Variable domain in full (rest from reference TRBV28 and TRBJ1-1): DVKVTQSSRYLVKRTGEKVFLECVQDMDHENMFWYRQDPGLGLRLIYFSYDVKMKEKGDIPEGYSVSREKKERFSLILESASTNQTSMYLCASSLGGSGTEAFFGQGTRLTVV.

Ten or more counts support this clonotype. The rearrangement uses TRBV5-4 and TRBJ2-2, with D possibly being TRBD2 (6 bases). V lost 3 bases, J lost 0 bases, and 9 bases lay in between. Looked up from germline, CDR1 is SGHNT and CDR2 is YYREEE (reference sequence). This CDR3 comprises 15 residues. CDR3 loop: CASSWRGANTGELFF. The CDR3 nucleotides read TGTGCCAGCAGCTGGCGGGGAGCGAACACCGGGGAGCTGTTTTTT.

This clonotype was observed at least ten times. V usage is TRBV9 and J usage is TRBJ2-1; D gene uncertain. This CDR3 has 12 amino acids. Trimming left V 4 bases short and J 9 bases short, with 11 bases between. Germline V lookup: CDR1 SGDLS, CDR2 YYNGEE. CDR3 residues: CASSPPGAEQFF. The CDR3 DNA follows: TGTGCCAGCAGCCCCCCCGGCGCTGAGCAGTTCTTC.

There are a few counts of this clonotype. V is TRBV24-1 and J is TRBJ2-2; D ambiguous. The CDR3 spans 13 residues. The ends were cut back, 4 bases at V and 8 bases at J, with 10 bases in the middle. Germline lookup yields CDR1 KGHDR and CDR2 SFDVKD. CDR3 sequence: CATSDLNLGELFF. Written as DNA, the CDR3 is TGTGCCACCAGTGACCTGAATTTAGGGGAGCTGTTTTTT.

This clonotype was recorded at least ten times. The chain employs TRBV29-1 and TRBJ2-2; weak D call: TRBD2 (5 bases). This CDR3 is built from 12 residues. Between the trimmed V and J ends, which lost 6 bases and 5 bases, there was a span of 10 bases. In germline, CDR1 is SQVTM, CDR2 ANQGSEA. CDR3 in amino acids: CSVPWRTGELFF. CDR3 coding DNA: TGCAGCGTCCCTTGGAGGACCGGGGAGCTGTTTTTT.

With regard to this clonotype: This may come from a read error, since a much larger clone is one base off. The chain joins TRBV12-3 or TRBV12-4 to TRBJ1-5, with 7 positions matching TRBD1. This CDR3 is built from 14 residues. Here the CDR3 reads CAGRGTVGYQPQHF. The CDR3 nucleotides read TGTGCCGGCAGGGGGACGGTTGGGTATCAGCCCCAGCATTTT.

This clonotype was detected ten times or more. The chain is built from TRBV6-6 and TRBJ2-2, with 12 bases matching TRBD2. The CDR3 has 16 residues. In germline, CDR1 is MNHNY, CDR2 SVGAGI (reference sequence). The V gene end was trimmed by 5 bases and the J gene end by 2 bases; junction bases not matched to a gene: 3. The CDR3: CASSKLAGGNTGELFF. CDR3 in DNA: TGTGCCAGCAGTAAACTAGCGGGGGGTAACACCGGGGAGCTGTTTTTT.

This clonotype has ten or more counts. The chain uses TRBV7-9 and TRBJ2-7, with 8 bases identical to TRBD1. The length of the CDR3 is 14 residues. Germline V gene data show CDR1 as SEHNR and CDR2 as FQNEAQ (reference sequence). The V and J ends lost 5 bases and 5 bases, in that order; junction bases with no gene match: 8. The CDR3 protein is CASSPQDRDHEQYF. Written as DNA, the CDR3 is TGTGCCAGCAGCCCGCAGGACAGGGATCACGAGCAGTACTTC.

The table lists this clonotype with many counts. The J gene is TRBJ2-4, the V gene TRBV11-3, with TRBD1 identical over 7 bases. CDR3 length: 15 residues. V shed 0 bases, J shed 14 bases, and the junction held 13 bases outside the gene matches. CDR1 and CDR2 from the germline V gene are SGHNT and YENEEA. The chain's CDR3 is CASSLEGTAIPPEYF. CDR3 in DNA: TGTGCCAGCAGCTTAGAAGGGACAGCGATCCCTCCGGAGTACTTC. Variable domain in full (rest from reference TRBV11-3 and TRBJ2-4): EAGVVQSPRYKIIEKKQPVAFWCNPISGHNTLYWYLQNLGQGPELLIRYENEEAVDDSQLPKDRFSAERLKGVDSTLKIQPAELGDSAVYLCASSLEGTAIPPEYFGAGTRLSVL.

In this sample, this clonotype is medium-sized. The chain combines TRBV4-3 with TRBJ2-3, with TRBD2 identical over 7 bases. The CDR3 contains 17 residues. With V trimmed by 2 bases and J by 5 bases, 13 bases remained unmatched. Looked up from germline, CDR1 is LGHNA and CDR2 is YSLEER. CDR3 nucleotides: TGCGCCAGCAGCCAAAAGGCTCCGCGGGAGTACGGAGATACGCAGTATTTT. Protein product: CASSQKAPREYGDTQYF.

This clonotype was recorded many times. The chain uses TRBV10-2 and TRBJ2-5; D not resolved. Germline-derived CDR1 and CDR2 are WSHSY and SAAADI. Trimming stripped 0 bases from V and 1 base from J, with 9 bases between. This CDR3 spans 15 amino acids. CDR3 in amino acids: CASSESLRIQETQYF. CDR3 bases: TGCGCCAGCAGTGAGTCTCTGCGAATCCAAGAGACCCAGTACTTC.

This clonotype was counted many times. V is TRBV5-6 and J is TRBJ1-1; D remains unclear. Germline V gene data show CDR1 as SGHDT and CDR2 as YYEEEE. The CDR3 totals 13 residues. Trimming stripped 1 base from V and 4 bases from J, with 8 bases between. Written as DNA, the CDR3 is TGTGCCAGCAGCTTGCCAGACTTCACTGAAGCTTTCTTT. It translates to CASSLPDFTEAFF.